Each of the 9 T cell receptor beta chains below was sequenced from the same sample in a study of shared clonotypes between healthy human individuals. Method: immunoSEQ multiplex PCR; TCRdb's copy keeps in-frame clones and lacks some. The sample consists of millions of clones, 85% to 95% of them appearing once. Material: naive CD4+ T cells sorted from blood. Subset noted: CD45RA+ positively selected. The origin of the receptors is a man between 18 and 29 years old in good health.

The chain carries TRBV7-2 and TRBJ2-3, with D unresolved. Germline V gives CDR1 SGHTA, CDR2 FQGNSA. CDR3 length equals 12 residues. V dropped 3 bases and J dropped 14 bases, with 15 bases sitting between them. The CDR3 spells CASSFLSGYRYF. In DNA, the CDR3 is TGTGCCAGCAGCTTTCTTAGTGGGTACCGGTATTTT. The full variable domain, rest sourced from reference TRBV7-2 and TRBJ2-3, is GAGVSQSPSNKVTEKGKDVELRCDPISGHTALYWYRQSLGQGLEFLIYFQGNSAPDKSGLPSDRFSAERTGGSVSTLTIQRTQQEDSAVYLCASSFLSGYRYFGPGTRLTVL.

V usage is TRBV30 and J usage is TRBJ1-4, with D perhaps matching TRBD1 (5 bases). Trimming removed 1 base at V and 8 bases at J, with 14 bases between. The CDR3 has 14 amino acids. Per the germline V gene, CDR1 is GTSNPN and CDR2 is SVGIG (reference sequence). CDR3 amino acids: CAWSGGVRAEKLFF. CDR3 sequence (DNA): TGTGCCTGGAGTGGGGGGGTGAGAGCGGAAAAACTGTTTTTT. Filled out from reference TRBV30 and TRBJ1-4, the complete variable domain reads SQTIHQWPATLVQPVGSPLSLECTVEGTSNPNLYWYRQAAGRGLQLLFYSVGIGQISSEVPQNLSASRPQDRQFILSSKKLLLSDSGFYLCAWSGGVRAEKLFFGSGTQLSVL.

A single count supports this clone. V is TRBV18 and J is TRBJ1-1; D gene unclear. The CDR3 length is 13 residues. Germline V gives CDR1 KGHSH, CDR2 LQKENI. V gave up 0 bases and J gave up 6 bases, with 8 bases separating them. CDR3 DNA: TGTGCCAGCTCACCACCGGTGTCCCCTGAAGCTTTCTTT. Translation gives CASSPPVSPEAFF.

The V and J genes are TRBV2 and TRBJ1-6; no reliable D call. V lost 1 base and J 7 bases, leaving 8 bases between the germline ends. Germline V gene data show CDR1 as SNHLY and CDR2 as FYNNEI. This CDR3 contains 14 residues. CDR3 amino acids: CASSEEGGNSPLHF. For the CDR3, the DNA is TGTGCCAGCAGTGAAGAGGGAGGGAATTCACCCCTCCACTTT.

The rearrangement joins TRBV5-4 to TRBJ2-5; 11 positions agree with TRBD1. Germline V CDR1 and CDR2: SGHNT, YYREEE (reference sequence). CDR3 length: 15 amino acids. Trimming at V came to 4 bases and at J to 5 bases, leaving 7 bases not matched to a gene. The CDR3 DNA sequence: TGTGCCAGCAGCGTCCGGGACAGGGGGTCGGAGACCCAGTACTTC. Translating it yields CASSVRDRGSETQYF.

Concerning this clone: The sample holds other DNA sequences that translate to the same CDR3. CDR3 DNA: TGTGCCAGCAGTGAACTCGGGGCCACTGAAGCTTTCTTT. Protein product: CASSELGATEAFF. V usage is TRBV6-1 and J usage is TRBJ1-1; TRBD1 might be the D (5 bases). Trimming removed 2 bases from V and 4 bases from J, with 8 bases in between. Germline V CDR1 and CDR2: MNHNS, SASEGT. The CDR3 runs to 13 residues.

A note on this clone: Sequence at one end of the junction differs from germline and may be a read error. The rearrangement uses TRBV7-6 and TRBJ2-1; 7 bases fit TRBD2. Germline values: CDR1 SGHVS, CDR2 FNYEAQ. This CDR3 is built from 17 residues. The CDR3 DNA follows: TGTGCCAGCAGCAGACGATCGGCGGGAGAAGGTTACAGTGAGCAGTTCTTC. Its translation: CASSRRSAGEGYSEQFF.

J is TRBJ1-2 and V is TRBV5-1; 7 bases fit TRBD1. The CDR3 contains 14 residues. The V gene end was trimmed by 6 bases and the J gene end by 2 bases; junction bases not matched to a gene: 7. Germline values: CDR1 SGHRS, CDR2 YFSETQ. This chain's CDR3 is CASTPMTGNYGYTF. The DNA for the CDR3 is TGCGCCAGCACCCCTATGACAGGGAACTATGGCTACACCTTC.

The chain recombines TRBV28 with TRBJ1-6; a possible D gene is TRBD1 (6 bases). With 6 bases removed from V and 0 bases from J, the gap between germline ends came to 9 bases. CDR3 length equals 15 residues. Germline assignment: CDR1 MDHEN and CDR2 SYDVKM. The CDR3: CASSWGASYNSPLHF. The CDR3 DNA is TGTGCCAGCAGCTGGGGGGCCTCCTATAATTCACCCCTCCACTTT.